The next 2 T cell receptor beta chains were all read from a single sample in a study of blood T cell repertoires in COVID-19. The data were produced by immunoSEQ multiplex PCR, yet TCRdb's version contains in-frame clones alone and is incomplete. The repertoire holds 350,000 to 400,000 clones, with roughly 86% as singletons. Material: PBMCs or T cells enriched from blood (not recorded which). Every receptor here comes from a man in his forties in a cohort exposed to, infected with or recovered from COVID-19 (not recorded which).

CDR3 sequence reads: CASSESGGNQPQHF. The CDR3 DNA reads TGTGCCAGCAGTGAGTCCGGGGGAAATCAGCCCCAGCATTTT. The V and J genes are TRBV6-1 and TRBJ1-5, with a possible D match to TRBD1 (5 bases). The germline V gene encodes CDR1 MNHNS and CDR2 SASEGT. The CDR3 runs to 14 residues. V was pared by 3 bases and J by 4 bases, with 10 bases between.

This chain uses TRBV6-5 with TRBJ2-7; D ambiguous. The CDR3 covers 13 residues. The germline CDR1 and CDR2 sequences are MNHEY and SVGAGI. V was cut by 6 bases and J by 1 base, with 10 bases left in between. The CDR3 loop is CASRTGHSYEQYF. In DNA form, the CDR3 reads TGTGCCAGCAGGACGGGTCATTCCTACGAGCAGTACTTC.